This passage covers 9 T cell receptor beta chains from one sample sequenced in a study of cytomegalovirus exposure and HLA in healthy donors. A multiplex PCR was run with 60 Vbeta primers and 13 Jbeta primers. TCRdb's table, derived via immunoSEQ multiplex PCR, lists solely in-frame clones and lacks some. The sample table includes 110,000 to 150,000 clones. Sequencing used PBMCs. These receptors were collected from a male donor in good health and CMV-seronegative.

V usage is TRBV6-9 and J usage is TRBJ1-3; no definite D call. CDR3 length: 14 residues. Between the trimmed V and J ends, which lost 7 bases and 1 base, there was a span of 11 bases. Germline CDR1 reads MNHGY; CDR2 reads SVAAGI. The CDR3: CASNGGRSGNTIYF. The CDR3 DNA follows: TGTGCCAGCAATGGAGGGAGGTCTGGAAACACCATATATTTT.

The genes are TRBV5-1 and TRBJ1-2; 10 nucleotides agree with TRBD1. From germline, CDR1 is SGHRS and CDR2 YFSETQ. Trimming at V came to 4 bases and at J to 8 bases, leaving 11 bases not matched to a gene. This CDR3 is 15 amino acids long. CDR3 loop: CASSADRGLGEGYTF. As DNA, the CDR3 is TGCGCCAGCAGCGCCGACAGGGGGCTCGGGGAAGGCTACACCTTC.

The chain combines TRBV30 with TRBJ1-1; 8 nucleotides align to TRBD1. Per germline, CDR1 GTSNPN and CDR2 SVGIG (reference sequence). This CDR3 spans 13 amino acids. Trimming at V came to 3 bases and at J to 3 bases, leaving 3 bases not matched to a gene. CDR3 nucleotide sequence: TGTGCCTGGAGAGAACAGGGGGACACTGAAGCTTTCTTT. Amino acid sequence: CAWREQGDTEAFF.

The chain combines TRBV7-2 with TRBJ1-5, with D maybe TRBD1 (5 bases). CDR3 size: 16 residues. V was shortened by 1 base and J by 2 bases, with 12 bases between the two germline ends. Germline V gene data show CDR1 as SGHTA and CDR2 as FQGNSA. CDR3 nucleotides: TGTGCCAGCAGCTTAGGCGTACGGGGGGGCAATCAGCCCCAGCATTTT. Encoded protein: CASSLGVRGGNQPQHF.

This rearrangement joins TRBV4-3 to TRBJ2-6, with D possibly TRBD1 on 6 matching bases. From germline, CDR1 is LGHNA and CDR2 YSLEER. V dropped 4 bases and J dropped 4 bases, with 11 bases sitting between them. The CDR3 sequence is 15 residues long. The CDR3 region has the DNA TGCGCCAGCAGCCGAGGGGGTGCAGGGGCCAACGTCCTGACTTTC. Amino acids: CASSRGGAGANVLTF.

The chain employs TRBV6-4 and TRBJ2-7; 9 bases align to TRBD2. The CDR3 covers 16 residues. CDR1 MRHNA and CDR2 SNTAGT come from the germline V gene. V dropped 0 bases and J dropped 4; count of bases not matched to a gene: 7. CDR3 DNA: TGTGCCAGCAGTGACTCGTTAGCGGGAGACCTGTACGAGCAGTACTTC. Translating gives CASSDSLAGDLYEQYF.

V usage is TRBV5-1 and J usage is TRBJ2-3; D is ambiguous. The CDR3 has 14 residues. The V gene lost 5 bases and the J gene lost 2 bases, with 12 bases spanning the gap. The germline V gene encodes CDR1 SGHRS and CDR2 YFSETQ. CDR3 DNA sequence: TGCGCCAGCAGTCAAACGGGTGCCACAGATACGCAGTATTTT. Translated, it gives CASSQTGATDTQYF.

The rearrangement links TRBV7-2 to TRBJ1-1; no definite D call. Trimming took off 3 bases at V and 9 bases at J, with 14 bases between the two ends. The CDR3 consists of 13 residues. Germline CDR1 SGHTA, CDR2 FQGNSA. The DNA of the CDR3 is TGTGCCAGCAGCTTGCAAGCCGTTTCACAAGCTTTCTTT. This encodes CASSLQAVSQAFF.

The chain couples TRBV13 to TRBJ2-2; tentatively, D is TRBD1 (7 bases). V lost 5 bases and J 5 bases, leaving 18 bases between the germline ends. Germline lookup yields CDR1 PRHDT and CDR2 FYEKMQ (reference sequence). The CDR3 length is 16 residues. CDR3 region: CASSPQGGGWTGELFF. In DNA, the CDR3 is TGTGCCAGCAGCCCCCAGGGGGGCGGGTGGACCGGGGAGCTGTTTTTT.